This T cell receptor (beta chain) was sequenced for a study of identical twins. General study findings and limits: Invariant cells of the MAIT and iNKT types might have partly distorted the zero-insertion analyses.

Germline-derived CDR1 and CDR2 are SEHNR and FQNEAQ (reference sequence). The CDR3 contains 16 residues. V was pared by 4 bases and J by 7 bases, with 20 bases between. From the 5' RACE reads, TCRdb called clonotypes with MiXCR, one entry per CDR3 protein. Of around 690,000 distinct CDR3 sequences in the sample, 21% were seen once. This clonotype was seen a few times. The antigen is unknown. These data also formed part of another study, on T cells expressing NK-cell markers. Per that paper: Certain NKG2C+ T cell clones were expanded, and their HCMV specificity remained unclear.

Sequencing was done on a sample of PBMCs. The J gene is TRBJ2-1, the V gene TRBV7-9; TRBD2 might be the D (6 bases). The sequence came from a woman between 18 and 30 years old in good health. The CDR3 DNA follows: TGTGCCAGCAGCTCCCTTAGCCCGACTAGTGCTAATGAGCAGTTCTTC. This codes for CASSSLSPTSANEQFF.